Reported below is one TCR beta chain. The source of the sample is a study of cytomegalovirus exposure and HLA in healthy donors. The PCR made use of 60 Vbeta and 13 Jbeta primers. Sequencing was performed with immunoSEQ multiplex PCR; in TCRdb, only in-frame clones are kept and a portion is missing. This repertoire includes tens of thousands of clones. The V gene's germline CDR1 is SGHRS and CDR2 YFSETQ. V lost 4 bases to trimming and J lost 5 bases, with 9 bases between them. This CDR3 comprises 12 residues. The sequenced sample consisted of PBMCs. The chain joins TRBV5-1 to TRBJ1-1, with D possibly TRBD1 on 5 matching bases. The receptor comes from a woman aged 60-75 years in good health and CMV-seropositive. Written as DNA, the CDR3 is TGCGCCAGCAGCCCGCGGGGGACTGAAGCTTTCTTT. Translating it yields CASSPRGTEAFF.